The 26 T cell receptor beta chains presented below share a single source sample, sequenced in a study of T cell responses to AZD1222 COVID-19 vaccine. Profiled with immunoSEQ multiplex PCR; TCRdb holds only in-frame clones, not every one. Of 140,000 or so clones listed, 75% to 90% are singletons. The source material was peripheral blood, sampled on day 0 of AZD1222 vaccination. The receptors were gathered from an adult in good health.

This clone was seen just once. The rearrangement uses TRBV5-1 and TRBJ1-1; no reliable D call. V lost 6 bases and J lost 1, with 19 bases in between. Germline V gene data show CDR1 as SGHRS and CDR2 as YFSETQ. There are 16 residues in the CDR3. The DNA of the CDR3 is TGCGCCAGCACTCGATTCCCTAAGGATCCGAACACTGAAGCTTTCTTT. Amino acids: CASTRFPKDPNTEAFF.

The gene calls are TRBV11-2 and TRBJ1-3; D might be TRBD1 (5 bases). Trimming stripped 5 bases from V and 2 bases from J, with 19 bases between. Germline V gives CDR1 SGHAT, CDR2 FQNNGV. The CDR3 totals 17 residues. CDR3 amino acids: CASSTLAGGTAGNTIYF. The CDR3 DNA sequence: TGTGCCAGCAGCACCCTTGCGGGGGGAACGGCTGGAAACACCATATATTTT.

V usage is TRBV5-8 and J usage is TRBJ2-7; D not certain. In germline, CDR1 is SGHTS, CDR2 YDEGEE. V lost 2 bases, J lost 1 base, and 7 bases lay in between. CDR3 size: 13 residues. The CDR3 spells CASSFGHSYEQYF. The CDR3 coding sequence is TGTGCCAGCAGCTTCGGGCATTCCTACGAGCAGTACTTC. The full variable domain, completed using reference TRBV5-8 and TRBJ2-7, is EAGVTQSPTHLIKTRGQQATLRCSPISGHTSVYWYQQALGLGLQFLLWYDEGEERNRGNFPPRFSGRQFPNYSSELNVNALELEDSALYLCASSFGHSYEQYFGPGTRLTVT.

This clone appeared once. The rearrangement links TRBV5-1 to TRBJ1-1, with D tentatively TRBD1 (6 bases). Trimming pared 0 bases from V and 3 bases from J, leaving 9 bases between. The CDR3 loop spans 14 amino acids. Germline CDR1 reads SGHRS; CDR2 reads YFSETQ. The CDR3 DNA reads TGCGCCAGCAGCTTGGGACAGGCAGACACTGAAGCTTTCTTT. This encodes CASSLGQADTEAFF.

The chain combines TRBV6-2 or TRBV6-3 with TRBJ2-7; D call uncertain. The CDR3 loop spans 11 amino acids. Trimming shortened V by 5 bases and J by 3 bases, and 5 bases separated the two germline ends. Germline V gene lookup returns CDR1 MNHEY and CDR2 SVGEGT. DNA for the CDR3: TGTGCCAGCAGTCCATACTACGAGCAGTACTTC. Its protein is CASSPYYEQYF.

This clone was seen only a few times. J is TRBJ1-6 and V is TRBV28; D gene unclear. Deletions cut 7 bases from V and 3 bases from J, with 13 bases between. Germline lookup yields CDR1 MDHEN and CDR2 SYDVKM. The CDR3 covers 15 residues. CDR3 residues: CASIQSGIYNSPLHF. The CDR3 DNA sequence: TGTGCCAGCATACAGTCGGGAATCTATAATTCACCCCTCCACTTT.

This clone was recorded only once. The chain carries TRBV15 and TRBJ1-2; D is uncertain. CDR3 length: 13 residues. With 4 bases removed from V and 2 bases from J, the gap between germline ends came to 8 bases. The germline CDR1 and CDR2 sequences are LNHNV and YYDKDF (reference sequence). Written as DNA, the CDR3 is TGTGCCACCAGCACCTATAACAACTATGGCTACACCTTC. It is translated as CATSTYNNYGYTF.

The chain uses TRBV4-1 and TRBJ1-2, with 7 bases matching TRBD1. The CDR3 is 15 residues long. Germline assignment: CDR1 MGHRA and CDR2 YSYEKL. V shed 2 bases and J 4 bases; nucleotides not matched to a gene: 7. CDR3 bases: TGCGCCAGCAGCCAAAGAGGGGGCTACGTCTATGGCTACACCTTC. Amino acid sequence: CASSQRGGYVYGYTF.

The rearrangement links TRBV5-1 to TRBJ1-4; D remains unclear. Germline V gene sequence: CDR1 SGHRS, CDR2 YFSETQ. The V and J ends lost 4 bases and 0 bases respectively, with 10 bases between them. This CDR3 contains 15 residues. CDR3 protein: CASSGKFATNEKLFF. CDR3 DNA: TGCGCCAGCAGCGGAAAATTTGCAACTAATGAAAAACTGTTTTTT.

V and J are TRBV19 and TRBJ1-5; no definite D call. There are 13 residues in the CDR3. Trimming removed 3 bases from V and 3 bases from J, with 6 bases in between. Germline V CDR1 and CDR2: LNHDA, SQIVND (reference sequence). The CDR3 protein is CASSIQDNQPQHF. The CDR3 region has the DNA TGTGCCAGTAGTATCCAGGACAATCAGCCCCAGCATTTT. Complete variable domain (other parts from reference TRBV19 and TRBJ1-5): DGGITQSPKYLFRKEGQNVTLSCEQNLNHDAMYWYRQDPGQGLRLIYYSQIVNDFQKGDIAEGYSVSREKKESFPLTVTSAQKNPTAFYLCASSIQDNQPQHFGDGTRLSIL.

The rearrangement joins TRBV30 to TRBJ1-1, with 8 bases aligning to TRBD1. Germline V lookup: CDR1 GTSNPN, CDR2 SVGIG (reference sequence). The CDR3 sequence is 14 residues long. Trimming removed 2 bases from V and 7 bases from J; junction bases left unmatched: 9. The CDR3 nucleotides read TGTGCCTGGAGTTCAGGGGGCGCCTGGGGTGAAGCTTTCTTT. It encodes CAWSSGGAWGEAFF.

The chain joins TRBV24-1 to TRBJ2-7, with TRBD1 identical over 7 bases. The CDR3 consists of 15 residues. Per germline, CDR1 KGHDR and CDR2 SFDVKD. The J segment lost 3 bases and the V segment lost 5 bases, leaving 9 bases of the junction unmatched. The CDR3 region has the DNA TGTGCCACCAGTGGTCCGACAGGGAGCAACTACGAGCAGTACTTC. Residues: CATSGPTGSNYEQYF.

V is TRBV6-5 and J is TRBJ1-5; D remains unclear. Germline V gene sequence: CDR1 MNHEY, CDR2 SVGAGI. Trimming removed 10 bases from V and 2 bases from J, with 15 bases in between. The CDR3 has 14 amino acids. The CDR3 coding sequence is TGTGCCACCAACCTATACGGGGGCAATCAGCCCCAGCATTTT. Translating it yields CATNLYGGNQPQHF.

In this sample, this clone turned up once. The chain links TRBV3-1 (or the pseudogene TRBV3-2) to TRBJ1-2, with 8 bases matching TRBD1. The germline gives CDR1 LGHDT, CDR2 YNNKEL (reference sequence). The CDR3 totals 15 residues. V trimming: 4 bases; J trimming: 5 bases; junction bases outside the gene matches: 9. CDR3 region: CASSLGQGRGYGYTF. The DNA for the CDR3 is TGTGCCAGCAGCCTAGGACAGGGCCGAGGGTATGGCTACACCTTC.

This chain links TRBV28 with TRBJ1-3; D perhaps matches TRBD1 (6 bases). Germline values: CDR1 MDHEN, CDR2 SYDVKM. V lost 1 base and J lost 2, with 12 bases in between. The CDR3 sequence is 16 residues long. CDR3 nucleotides: TGTGCCAGCAGTTTATCGCAGGGGCAGCCTGGAAACACCATATATTTT. It specifies CASSLSQGQPGNTIYF.

V gene TRBV9 combines with J gene TRBJ1-4; tentative D call: TRBD1 (5 bases). Germline V lookup: CDR1 SGDLS, CDR2 YYNGEE. The CDR3 consists of 13 residues. V lost 7 bases, J lost 8 bases, and 15 bases lay in between. CDR3 in amino acids: CASGTNSGEKLFF. CDR3 nucleotides: TGTGCCAGCGGGACTAATAGTGGAGAAAAACTGTTTTTT. Drawing the rest from reference TRBV9 and TRBJ1-4, the complete variable domain is DSGVTQTPKHLITATGQRVTLRCSPRSGDLSVYWYQQSLDQGLQFLIQYYNGEERAKGNILERFSAQQFPDLHSELNLSSLELGDSALYFCASGTNSGEKLFFGSGTQLSVL.

Here the CDR3 DNA reads TGTGCCAGTAGCTTTACAGGGAACACTGAAGCTTTCTTT. It is translated as CASSFTGNTEAFF. The chain uses TRBV19 and TRBJ1-1, with a weak D call TRBD1 (5 bases). Between the trimmed V and J ends, which lost 6 bases and 1 base, there was a span of 9 bases. Germline V lookup: CDR1 LNHDA, CDR2 SQIVND (reference sequence). The CDR3 is 13 amino acids.

The chain couples TRBV30 to TRBJ1-6; D uncertain. Germline V gene data show CDR1 as GTSNPN and CDR2 as SVGIG (reference sequence). The CDR3 consists of 13 residues. The ends were cut back, 2 bases at V and 8 bases at J, with 10 bases in the middle. The CDR3 region is CAWSFGYDSPLHF. The CDR3 coding sequence is TGTGCCTGGAGTTTCGGGTACGATTCACCCCTCCACTTT.

The CDR3 DNA is TGTGCCAGCAGCGAAGGGGGGGCGGATGAAAAACTGTTTTTT. Protein sequence: CASSEGGADEKLFF. The chain recombines TRBV6-6 with TRBJ1-4; maybe TRBD1 (6 bases). CDR1 is MNHNY, CDR2 SVGAGI, per germline (reference sequence). The V end was cut by 6 bases, the J end by 6 bases, with 14 bases between. The CDR3 runs to 14 residues.

The chain combines TRBV19 with TRBJ1-6, with 7 positions matching TRBD1. Germline CDR1 is LNHDA and CDR2 is SQIVND (reference sequence). CDR3 length: 15 amino acids. Trimming removed 6 bases from V and 7 bases from J; junction bases left unmatched: 9. The CDR3 sequence: CASSTVGTENSPLHF. The CDR3 nucleotides are TGTGCCAGTAGCACAGTGGGGACAGAGAATTCACCCCTCCACTTT.

V is TRBV2 and J is TRBJ2-5, with 14 bases lining up with TRBD2. Germline V gives CDR1 SNHLY, CDR2 FYNNEI. Losses at the gene ends were 3 bases for V and 4 bases for J; bases not matched to a gene: 4. CDR3 size: 16 residues. The CDR3 sequence is CASSDRLAGGPETQYF. Written as DNA, the CDR3 is TGTGCCAGCAGTGATAGACTAGCGGGGGGGCCAGAGACCCAGTACTTC.

The CDR3 spells CASSTGTGRGSPLHF. DNA for the CDR3: TGTGCCAGCAGCACGGGAACAGGGAGAGGTTCACCCCTCCACTTT. V gene TRBV2 combines with J gene TRBJ1-6; D is possibly TRBD1 (6 bases). Germline CDR1 and CDR2: SNHLY and FYNNEI. The CDR3 runs to 15 residues. V dropped 6 bases and J dropped 9 bases, with 18 bases sitting between them.

The chain employs TRBV12-3 or TRBV12-4 and TRBJ2-1; D might be TRBD2 (6 bases). This CDR3 has 12 amino acids. V shed 5 bases and J shed 8 bases, with 10 bases lying between them. CDR3 bases: TGTGCCAGCAGTGAGGGACTGGATGAGCAGTTCTTC. This sequence encodes CASSEGLDEQFF.

This clone was recorded once. The genes are TRBV14 and TRBJ2-2; TRBD1 aligns across 12 bases. CDR3 length: 17 amino acids. The germline V gene encodes CDR1 SGHDN and CDR2 FVKESK. V shed 3 bases and J 6 bases; nucleotides not matched to a gene: 8. CDR3 loop: CASSHPGQGAWAGELFF. The CDR3 bases are TGTGCCAGCAGCCACCCGGGACAGGGGGCTTGGGCCGGGGAGCTGTTTTTT. Variable domain in full (rest from reference TRBV14 and TRBJ2-2): EAGVTQFPSHSVIEKGQTVTLRCDPISGHDNLYWYRRVMGKEIKFLLHFVKESKQDESGMPNNRFLAERTGGTYSTLKVQPAELEDSGVYFCASSHPGQGAWAGELFFGEGSRLTVL.

The rearrangement joins TRBV2 to TRBJ2-3; D may be TRBD1 (5 bases). Germline V gene data show CDR1 as SNHLY and CDR2 as FYNNEI. The CDR3 sequence is 13 residues long. V lost 6 bases to trimming and J lost 5 bases, with 12 bases between them. The CDR3 sequence is CASSGRREDTQYF. Written as DNA, the CDR3 is TGTGCCAGCAGCGGCCGCAGGGAAGATACGCAGTATTTT.

This clone was counted a single time. This chain joins TRBV2 and TRBJ1-2; 10 bases line up with TRBD1. Germline loops: CDR1 SNHLY, CDR2 FYNNEI. The junction had 12 bases not matched to a gene; V was cut back by 6 bases and J by 8 bases. The CDR3 is 15 residues long. The CDR3 DNA reads as TGTGCCAGCAGGGGGAGCGGGACAGGGGTACAAGGCTACACCTTC. It translates to CASRGSGTGVQGYTF.